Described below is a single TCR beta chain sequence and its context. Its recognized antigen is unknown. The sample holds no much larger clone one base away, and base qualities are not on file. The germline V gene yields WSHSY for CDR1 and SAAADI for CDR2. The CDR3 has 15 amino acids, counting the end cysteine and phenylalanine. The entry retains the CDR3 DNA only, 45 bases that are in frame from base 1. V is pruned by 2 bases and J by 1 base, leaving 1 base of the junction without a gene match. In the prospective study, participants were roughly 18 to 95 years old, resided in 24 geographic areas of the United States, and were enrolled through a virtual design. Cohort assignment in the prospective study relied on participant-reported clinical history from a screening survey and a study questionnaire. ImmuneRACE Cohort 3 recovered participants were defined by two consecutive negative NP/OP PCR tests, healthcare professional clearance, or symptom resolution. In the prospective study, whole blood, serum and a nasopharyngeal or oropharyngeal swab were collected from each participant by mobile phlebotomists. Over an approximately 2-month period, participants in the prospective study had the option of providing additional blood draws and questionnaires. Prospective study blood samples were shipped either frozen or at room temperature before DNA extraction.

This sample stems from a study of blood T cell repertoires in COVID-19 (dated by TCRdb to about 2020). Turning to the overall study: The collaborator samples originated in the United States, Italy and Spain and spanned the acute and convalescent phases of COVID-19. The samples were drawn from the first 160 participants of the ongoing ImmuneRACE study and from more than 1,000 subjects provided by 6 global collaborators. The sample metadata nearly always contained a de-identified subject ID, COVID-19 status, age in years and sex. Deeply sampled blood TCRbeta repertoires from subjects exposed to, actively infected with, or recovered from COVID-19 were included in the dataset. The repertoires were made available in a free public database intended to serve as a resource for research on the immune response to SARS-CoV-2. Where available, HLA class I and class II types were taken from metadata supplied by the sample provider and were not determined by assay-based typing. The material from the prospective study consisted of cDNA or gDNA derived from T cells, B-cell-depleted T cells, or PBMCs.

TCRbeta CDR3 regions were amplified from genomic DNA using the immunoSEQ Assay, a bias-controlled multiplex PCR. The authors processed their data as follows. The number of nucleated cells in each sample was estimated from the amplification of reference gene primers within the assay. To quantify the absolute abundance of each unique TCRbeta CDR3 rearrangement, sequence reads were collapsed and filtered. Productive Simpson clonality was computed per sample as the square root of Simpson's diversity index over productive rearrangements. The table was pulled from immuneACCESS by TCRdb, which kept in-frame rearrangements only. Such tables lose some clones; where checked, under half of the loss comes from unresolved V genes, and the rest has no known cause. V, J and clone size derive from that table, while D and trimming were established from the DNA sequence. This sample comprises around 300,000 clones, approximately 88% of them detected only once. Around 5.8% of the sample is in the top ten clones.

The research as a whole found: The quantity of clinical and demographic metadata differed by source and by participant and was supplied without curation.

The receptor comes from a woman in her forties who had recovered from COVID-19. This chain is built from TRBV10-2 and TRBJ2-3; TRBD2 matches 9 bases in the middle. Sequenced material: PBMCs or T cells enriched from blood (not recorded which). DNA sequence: TGCGCCAGCAGTGAGGCGGGAGGGCGCACAGATACGCAGTATTTT. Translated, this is CASSEAGGRTDTQYF.